Below are 18 T cell receptor beta chains sequenced from a single sample in a study of beta chain features in type 1 diabetes. General study findings and limits: There was a moderate but significant shortening of TCRB CDR3s in all four CD4+ subsets of Type 1 diabetes patients.

Investigators reverse transcribed all isolated RNA, so they sequenced expressed TCRB transcripts. The assay was immunoSEQ multiplex PCR, and TCRdb's table has in-frame clones only and misses some. Among more than 250,000 clones, about a fifth were seen once, and the ten largest hold less than 0.035%. No antigen has been assigned to these receptors. The sequenced sample was naive CD4+ T cells from blood. Receptors were obtained from a woman aged 40 to 50 with type 1 diabetes.

The rearrangement links TRBV6-1 to TRBJ1-3, with 9 bases matching TRBD1. CDR1 and CDR2 (germline): MNHNS, SASEGT. The CDR3 is 14 amino acids. Losses at the gene ends were 7 bases for V and 0 bases for J; bases not matched to a gene: 1. CDR3 nucleotide sequence: TGTGCCAGCATGACAGGGGGCTCTGGAAACACCATATATTTT. This encodes CASMTGGSGNTIYF.

As for this clone: The sample has other DNA sequences that encode this CDR3 too. V gene TRBV9 combines with J gene TRBJ2-1; D gene ambiguous. The CDR3 totals 13 residues. The V end lost 0 bases, the J end lost 3 bases, and 4 bases lay between the germline ends. Germline lookup yields CDR1 SGDLS and CDR2 YYNGEE. Written as DNA, the CDR3 is TGTGCCAGCAGCGTAGGCAGCTACAATGAGCAGTTCTTC. It translates to CASSVGSYNEQFF.

The chain joins TRBV2 to TRBJ2-1; the match to TRBD2 covers 8 bases. The length of the CDR3 is 15 residues. Looked up from germline, CDR1 is SNHLY and CDR2 is FYNNEI. V shed 7 bases and J 4 bases; nucleotides not matched to a gene: 9. DNA of the CDR3: TGTGCCAGCAATCAGCGGGGGTTCCCGTACAATGAGCAGTTCTTC. It specifies CASNQRGFPYNEQFF.

The chain has TRBV18 and TRBJ2-7, with D unresolved. Trimming stripped 3 bases from V and 7 bases from J, with 10 bases between. Germline V gene sequence: CDR1 KGHSH, CDR2 LQKENI. CDR3 size: 12 residues. CDR3 region: CASSPSEREQYF. DNA of the CDR3: TGTGCCAGCTCACCCTCGGAGAGGGAGCAGTACTTC.

CDR3 in amino acids: CASSLDRGTEAFF. CDR3 nucleotide sequence: TGTGCCAGCAGCTTGGACAGGGGGACTGAAGCTTTCTTT. This chain joins TRBV7-9 and TRBJ1-1, with 10 bases identical to TRBD1. Germline CDR1 SEHNR, CDR2 FQNEAQ (reference sequence). V dropped 3 bases and J dropped 5; count of bases not matched to a gene: 0. This CDR3 spans 13 amino acids.

The V gene is TRBV4-1, the J gene TRBJ2-5, with D perhaps TRBD1 (6 bases). CDR3 length equals 15 residues. Germline V lookup: CDR1 MGHRA, CDR2 YSYEKL. The V end lost 1 base, the J end lost 0 bases, and 9 bases lay between the germline ends. As DNA, the CDR3 is TGCGCCAGCAGCCAAGGGACAGTGTACCAAGAGACCCAGTACTTC. This sequence encodes CASSQGTVYQETQYF.

The chain recombines TRBV30 with TRBJ1-3; unclear D gene. Germline assignment: CDR1 GTSNPN and CDR2 SVGIG (reference sequence). The germline V and J ends were trimmed by 8 bases and 0 bases, with 11 bases remaining between them. CDR3 size: 13 residues. CDR3: CAGRGPSGNTIYF. CDR3 bases: TGTGCCGGACGCGGGCCCTCTGGAAACACCATATATTTT.

This clone appeared a few times. V gene TRBV30 combines with J gene TRBJ1-5; D unclear. CDR1 and CDR2 from the germline V gene are GTSNPN and SVGIG (reference sequence). CDR3 length: 15 amino acids. V lost 0 bases to trimming and J lost 7 bases, with 16 bases between them. The CDR3 loop reads CAWSVPDRRRQPQHF. In DNA, the CDR3 is TGTGCCTGGAGTGTACCGGACCGGCGGAGGCAGCCCCAGCATTTT.

The sample holds a few counts of this clone. The V gene is TRBV28, the J gene TRBJ1-1; no reliable D call. Germline-derived CDR1 and CDR2 are MDHEN and SYDVKM. Deletions cut 6 bases from V and 4 bases from J, with 15 bases between. The CDR3 spans 14 residues. The CDR3 sequence: CASRLPGARTEAFF. The CDR3 DNA reads as TGTGCCAGCAGGCTACCCGGAGCGCGCACTGAAGCTTTCTTT.

The chain carries TRBV5-6 and TRBJ2-1, with 11 positions matching TRBD2. The CDR3 extends over 15 amino acids. The V gene's germline CDR1 is SGHDT and CDR2 YYEEEE. V shed 4 bases and J 9 bases; nucleotides not matched to a gene: 9. In DNA form, the CDR3 reads TGTGCCAGCAGCCCCCTTAGCGGGAGGGAGGTTGAGCAGTTCTTC. Protein: CASSPLSGREVEQFF.

This chain links TRBV28 with TRBJ2-5; D not certain. The CDR3 totals 14 residues. V lost 5 bases, J lost 5 bases, and 15 bases lay in between. CDR1 and CDR2 from the germline V gene are MDHEN and SYDVKM. CDR3 in amino acids: CASSTAQQPETQYF. CDR3 DNA sequence: TGTGCCAGCAGTACAGCCCAGCAACCCGAGACCCAGTACTTC. Using reference TRBV28 and TRBJ2-5 for the parts outside the CDR3, the full variable domain is DVKVTQSSRYLVKRTGEKVFLECVQDMDHENMFWYRQDPGLGLRLIYFSYDVKMKEKGDIPEGYSVSREKKERFSLILESASTNQTSMYLCASSTAQQPETQYFGPGTRLLVL.

This clone came up a few times. This chain connects TRBV19 to TRBJ2-1; perhaps TRBD2 as D (5 bases). The V end lost 5 bases, the J end lost 4 bases, and 9 bases lay between the germline ends. Germline lookup yields CDR1 LNHDA and CDR2 SQIVND (reference sequence). The CDR3 is 13 amino acids. CDR3 in DNA: TGTGCCAGTAGTCTAGCTTTTTACAATGAGCAGTTCTTC. Translation gives CASSLAFYNEQFF.

This clone was found a few times. The gene calls are TRBV7-3 and TRBJ2-2, with 8 positions matching TRBD2. V gave up 4 bases and J gave up 6 bases; unmatched junction bases: 4. Per the germline V gene, CDR1 is SGHTA and CDR2 is FQGTGA. This CDR3 is 14 amino acids long. Written as DNA, the CDR3 is TGTGCCAGCAGCTCGGGACTAGGCTCCGGGGAGCTGTTTTTT. Protein product: CASSSGLGSGELFF.

The chain recombines TRBV7-2 with TRBJ2-5, with TRBD1 matching over 7 bases. CDR1 SGHTA and CDR2 FQGNSA come from the germline V gene. This CDR3 region has 15 residues. V lost 0 bases to trimming and J lost 5 bases; unmatched junction nucleotides: 6. As DNA, the CDR3 is TGTGCCAGCAGCTTAGCGGCAGGGGGTAGCGAGACCCAGTACTTC. This encodes CASSLAAGGSETQYF.

This clone has just a few counts. The rearrangement links TRBV25-1 to TRBJ2-1, with TRBD2 identical over 9 bases. Germline lookup yields CDR1 MGHDK and CDR2 SYGVNS. There are 14 residues in the CDR3. V shed 5 bases, J shed 9 bases, and the junction held 8 bases outside the gene matches. CDR3 coding DNA: TGTGCCAGCAGTTGGACTAGCGAGGGCTTTGAGCAGTTCTTC. Its protein is CASSWTSEGFEQFF.

The table lists this clone with a few counts. The rearrangement links TRBV5-4 to TRBJ2-3; 10 nucleotides agree with TRBD2. CDR3 length equals 15 residues. The germline CDR1 and CDR2 sequences are SGHNT and YYREEE (reference sequence). V shed 4 bases, J shed 2 bases, and the junction held 4 bases outside the gene matches. CDR3 protein: CASSPSGRVTDTQYF. The CDR3 DNA reads as TGTGCCAGCAGCCCTAGCGGGAGAGTCACAGATACGCAGTATTTT.

The rearrangement links TRBV7-8 to TRBJ2-7; 9 bases agree with TRBD1. The ends lost 8 bases at V and 2 bases at J; junction bases unmatched: 1. The CDR3 extends over 12 amino acids. Germline CDR1 reads SGHVS; CDR2 reads FQNEAQ. CDR3 residues: CASRDRAYEQYF. The CDR3 DNA reads as TGTGCCAGCCGGGACAGGGCCTACGAGCAGTACTTC.

The V gene is TRBV5-1, the J gene TRBJ2-7, with 9 bases aligning to TRBD1. The trim removed 4 bases at V and 4 bases at J, leaving 9 bases unmatched. Looked up from germline, CDR1 is SGHRS and CDR2 is YFSETQ. The CDR3 sequence is 15 residues long. The CDR3 reads CASSPGTGHLYEQYF. CDR3 sequence (DNA): TGCGCCAGCAGCCCCGGGACAGGGCATTTGTACGAGCAGTACTTC.